Below, 16 T cell receptor beta chains from the same sample are listed, as sequenced in a study of cytomegalovirus exposure and HLA in healthy donors. The PCR was carried out with 60 Vbeta primers and 13 Jbeta primers. Measured with immunoSEQ multiplex PCR; TCRdb has only the in-frame clones, and not every one. The table shows 55,000 to 70,000 clones, with 70% occurring only once. Material for sequencing was PBMCs. Receptors were obtained from a woman aged 55 to 70 in good health and CMV-seropositive.

The sample holds a few counts of this clone. The rearrangement links TRBV2 to TRBJ1-5; TRBD1 matches 8 bases. Germline V CDR1 and CDR2: SNHLY, FYNNEI. The V segment lost 5 bases and the J segment 5 bases; nucleotides outside the gene matches: 8. The CDR3 loop spans 15 amino acids. The CDR3 region is CASSTPGTGHQPQHF. DNA of the CDR3: TGTGCCAGCAGTACACCCGGGACAGGACATCAGCCCCAGCATTTT.

This clone was recorded a few times. The chain combines TRBV2 with TRBJ1-2; 8 bases are a match to TRBD1. V was clipped by 5 bases and J by 5 bases; unmatched bases: 7. CDR3 length: 14 residues. CDR1 is SNHLY and CDR2 is FYNNEI in the germline V gene. Here the CDR3 reads CASSPQDRVYGYTF. The DNA for the CDR3 is TGTGCCAGCAGTCCCCAGGACAGGGTGTATGGCTACACCTTC.

The DNA of the CDR3 is TGTGCCAGCAGTTTGACAGGGACCTCTGGAAACACCATATATTTT. Translated: CASSLTGTSGNTIYF. The genes are TRBV27 and TRBJ1-3; TRBD1 agrees at 7 bases. The CDR3 is 15 residues long. Germline V gene data show CDR1 as MNHEY and CDR2 as SMNVEV (reference sequence). The V gene end was trimmed by 3 bases and the J gene end by 0 bases; junction bases not matched to a gene: 2.

The chain couples TRBV6-5 to TRBJ1-5; D remains ambiguous. Trimming cost V 4 bases and J 5 bases, with 9 bases left between them. The CDR3 spans 13 residues. Germline lookup yields CDR1 MNHEY and CDR2 SVGAGI. The CDR3 spells CASSSQRDQPQHF. The DNA for the CDR3 is TGTGCCAGCAGTTCCCAGAGGGATCAGCCCCAGCATTTT.

Remarks on this clone: An end of the junction does not agree with germline; a read error may underlie this. The chain couples TRBV28 to TRBJ1-2; D is undetermined. Germline V gives CDR1 MDHEN, CDR2 SYDVKM. This CDR3 region has 15 residues. This chain's CDR3 is CSSYSRQDSLYGYTF. The CDR3, as DNA: TGTTCCAGCTATTCCCGGCAGGACTCCCTTTATGGCTACACCTTC.

The chain is built from TRBV18 and TRBJ2-7; D gene ambiguous. The CDR3 loop spans 13 amino acids. The V gene's germline CDR1 is KGHSH and CDR2 LQKENI. Trimming removed 0 bases from V and 4 bases from J, with 7 bases in between. In DNA, the CDR3 is TGTGCCAGCTCACCACCCGCAGGATACGAGCAGTACTTC. Its protein product is CASSPPAGYEQYF.

The CDR3 sequence: CASSDDRSRSGNTIYF. The CDR3, as DNA: TGTGCCAGCAGCGACGACAGGTCTCGCTCTGGAAACACCATATATTTT. The V and J genes are TRBV5-4 and TRBJ1-3; possible D gene TRBD1, 6 bases. Trimming took off 4 bases at V and 0 bases at J, with 14 bases between the two ends. CDR1 and CDR2 from the germline V gene are SGHNT and YYREEE (reference sequence). The CDR3 length is 16 residues.

The chain couples TRBV4-1 to TRBJ2-3, with 16 bases identical to TRBD2. The germline CDR1 and CDR2 sequences are MGHRA and YSYEKL. V lost 0 bases to trimming and J lost 6 bases; unmatched junction nucleotides: 9. The CDR3 spans 19 residues. The CDR3 reads CASSQESPGLAGGRDTQYF. CDR3 coding DNA: TGCGCCAGCAGCCAAGAATCCCCGGGACTAGCGGGGGGGCGTGATACGCAGTATTTT.

The chain uses TRBV2 and TRBJ1-1; D is perhaps TRBD1 (6 bases). Germline CDR1 is SNHLY and CDR2 is FYNNEI. The V end lost 4 bases, the J end lost 6 bases, and 9 bases lay between the germline ends. This CDR3 spans 12 amino acids. As DNA, the CDR3 is TGTGCCAGCAGTGCAGGGGTTCCTGAAGCTTTCTTT. Translating gives CASSAGVPEAFF.

This sequence joins TRBV28 and TRBJ1-4; TRBD1 aligns across 7 bases. The length of the CDR3 is 15 residues. Germline V lookup: CDR1 MDHEN, CDR2 SYDVKM. J was trimmed by 4 bases and V by 2 bases; bases with no gene match: 4. CDR3 in amino acids: CASSLGGGNNEKLFF. The CDR3, as DNA: TGTGCCAGCAGTTTAGGAGGGGGCAATAATGAAAAACTGTTTTTT.

The gene calls are TRBV6-5 and TRBJ1-2; 7 bases map to TRBD1. Germline-derived CDR1 and CDR2 are MNHEY and SVGAGI. The CDR3 sequence is 13 residues long. V shed 6 bases and J 5 bases; nucleotides not matched to a gene: 6. The CDR3 here is CASSLQGRYGYTF. Here the CDR3 DNA reads TGTGCCAGCAGCTTACAGGGGCGATATGGCTACACCTTC.

This clone was recorded once. The rearrangement links TRBV5-4 to TRBJ1-1; the D is unclear. V was clipped by 5 bases and J by 4 bases, with 18 bases between them. There are 15 residues in the CDR3. Germline CDR1 and CDR2: SGHNT and YYREEE (reference sequence). The CDR3 sequence: CASSTAGRFGTEAFF. The CDR3 bases are TGTGCCAGCAGTACCGCGGGCCGATTCGGCACTGAAGCTTTCTTT.

To note about this clone: At one end, the junction sequence differs from germline, possibly due to a read error. CDR3 nucleotide sequence: TGTGCTAGCAGCCCTATTGACTCCGATATATATGGCTACACCTTC. Amino acids: CASSPIDSDIYGYTF. This rearrangement joins TRBV7-7 to TRBJ1-2; D not certain. This CDR3 is built from 15 residues. Looked up from germline, CDR1 is SSHAT and CDR2 is FNYEAQ (reference sequence).

The chain employs TRBV18 and TRBJ1-1; D is unclear. The V end lost 6 bases, the J end lost 0 bases, and 5 bases lay between the germline ends. The germline CDR1 and CDR2 sequences are KGHSH and LQKENI. The CDR3 spans 12 residues. The CDR3 here is CASSIMNTEAFF. Written as DNA, the CDR3 is TGTGCCAGCTCCATCATGAACACTGAAGCTTTCTTT.

This clone was counted a few times. This sample includes further DNA sequences coding for the same CDR3. The gene calls are TRBV4-3 and TRBJ1-6, with 9 bases that match TRBD1. The CDR3 has 14 residues. With 9 bases clipped from V and 7 bases from J, the junction kept 7 bases outside the gene matches. Germline CDR1 LGHNA, CDR2 YSLEER. The DNA for the CDR3 is TGCGCCAGTCGACAGGGACAGGGAAATTCACCCCTCCACTTT. It is translated as CASRQGQGNSPLHF.

The chain joins TRBV7-2 to TRBJ2-3, with 9 nucleotides matching TRBD2. With 5 bases clipped from V and 0 bases from J, the junction kept 9 bases outside the gene matches. Looked up from germline, CDR1 is SGHTA and CDR2 is FQGNSA. The CDR3 covers 17 residues. CDR3 DNA sequence: TGTGCCAGCAGCCTTAGCCTAGCGGGGCCCAGCACAGATACGCAGTATTTT. This codes for CASSLSLAGPSTDTQYF.